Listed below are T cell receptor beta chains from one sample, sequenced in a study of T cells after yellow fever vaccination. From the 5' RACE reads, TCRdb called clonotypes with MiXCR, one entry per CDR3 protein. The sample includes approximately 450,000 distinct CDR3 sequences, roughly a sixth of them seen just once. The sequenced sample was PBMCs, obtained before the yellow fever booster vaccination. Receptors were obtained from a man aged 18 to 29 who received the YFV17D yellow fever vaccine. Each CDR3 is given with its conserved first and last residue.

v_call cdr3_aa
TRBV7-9 CASSPQGERSWVEFF
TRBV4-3 CASSPIGQGAGANVLTF
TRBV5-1 CASSLGTQETQYF
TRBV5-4 CASSSITGGTNYGYTF
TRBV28 CATLVNMVGAFF
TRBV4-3 CASSQEGQGEKLFF
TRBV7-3 CASSRLAGTYNEQFF
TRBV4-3 CASSQDSPAWAGSGNTIYF
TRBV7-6 CASSLLGAPTDTQYF
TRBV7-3 CASSNEADTQYF
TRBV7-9 CASSPGRPYTDTQYF
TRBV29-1 CSVVMGNQPQHF
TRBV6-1 CASSEFGGQETQYF
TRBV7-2 CASSPYNQPQHF
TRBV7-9 CASSLAGQIREKLFF
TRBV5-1 CASISGAVNTGELFF
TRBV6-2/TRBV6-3 CASRLTSGEGEQFF
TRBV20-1 CSARADSNTQYF
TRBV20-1 CSARGGRGSPLHF
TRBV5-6 CASSLVPGGYTF
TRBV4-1 CASSQVSAVDVTEAFF
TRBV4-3 CASSQTGRLPENIQYF
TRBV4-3 CASSQEWRPEQFF
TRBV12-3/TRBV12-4 CALTRGYNEQFF
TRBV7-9 CASNREVNTEAFF
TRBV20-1 CSVEGTKETQYF
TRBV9 CASSVAQVTDTQYF
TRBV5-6 CASSLASVGGYGYTF
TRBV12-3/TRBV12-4 CASSSFSLDEAFF
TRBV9 CASSVSSQGTDTQYF
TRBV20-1 CSARATGTNEKLFF
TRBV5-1 CASRVTEGILGDTQYF
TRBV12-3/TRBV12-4 CASSTDRGYGYTF
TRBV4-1 CASSQYHTGKGGNQPQHF
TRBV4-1 CASSQPSDTQYF
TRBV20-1 CSASEGPDTQYF
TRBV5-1 CASSGGGFEETQYF
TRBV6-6 CASRSAGGIVTDTQYF
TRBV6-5 CASRTGRGREQYF
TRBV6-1 CASSELTTLAKNIQYF
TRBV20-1 CSARDSGQGVYEQYF
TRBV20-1 CSALRGTGNFF
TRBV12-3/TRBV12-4 CATSLMRGDTQYF
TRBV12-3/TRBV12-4 CASSSTVSGNTIYF
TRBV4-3 CASSQGPTSYNEQFF
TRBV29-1 CSVVQPLSYEQYF
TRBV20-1 CSASLASTGANVLTF
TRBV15 CATSRSDSEGSYTF
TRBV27 CASSSSWNTGKTQYF
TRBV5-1 CASSLAQGGLASPFF
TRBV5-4 CASSTKIQGGSSPLHF
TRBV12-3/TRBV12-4 CASSLGGTGYTF
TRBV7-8 CASSSSTGSSPLHF
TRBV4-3 CASSRGTGDPTSTDTQYF
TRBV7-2 CASSLGGGSTETQYF